The clone carrying this T cell receptor beta chain appeared a single time. What it recognizes is unknown. Per the germline V gene, CDR1 is SGHTA and CDR2 is FQGNSA. The V end was cut by 3 bases, the J end by 5 bases, with 13 bases between. This CDR3 spans 14 amino acids. Documented time point: cycle 4 day 1 (C4D1), after 6 weeks of nivolumab. Each patient's relapse followed autologous stem cell transplantation, and brentuximab vedotin exposure varied. The data derive from a study of PD-1 blockade in classical Hodgkin lymphoma. Points from the study as a whole: Baseline TCR diversity was reportedly lower in newly diagnosed patients than in healthy donors. It was reported as lower still in relapsed/refractory patients. Complete responders' baseline diversity resembled that of newly diagnosed patients.

Only in-frame clones appear in the TCRdb table, and some are missing; sequencing was by immunoSEQ multiplex PCR. The data show some 19,000 clones, 80% seen once. The sequence came from a human donor with classical Hodgkin lymphoma. The starting material was peripheral blood mononuclear cells (PBMCs), obtained before the fourth cycle of nivolumab. The V call is TRBV7-2, the J call TRBJ2-5; D gene uncertain. CDR3 nucleotides: TGTGCCAGCAGCTTTCGTCCAGGTGGGGAGACCCAGTACTTC. Residues: CASSFRPGGETQYF.